This T cell receptor (beta chain) was identified during a study of blood T cell repertoires in COVID-19. The wider study: Some COVID-19 samples were acute and others convalescent; all came from the United States, Italy and Spain. PBMCs, B-cell-depleted T cells, or T cells were the source of the cDNA or gDNA that made up the material.

Per the study methods: Amplifying reference gene primers gave estimates of nucleated cell counts. The repertoire was sequenced with immunoSEQ multiplex PCR; TCRdb's copy has only in-frame clones and lacks some. The V and J calls and clone size come from that table; D and trimming were worked out from the DNA. The table records more than 300,000 clones, roughly 89% of them present only once. The TCR sequence derives from a woman aged 18-35 years who had recovered from COVID-19. Input material: peripheral blood.

This chain's CDR3 is CATSGSGTGARDTQYF. The CDR3 DNA reads as TGTGCCACCAGTGGTTCCGGGACAGGGGCCCGGGATACGCAGTATTTT. The V and J genes are TRBV24-1 and TRBJ2-3; the match to TRBD1 covers 10 bases. Germline loops: CDR1 KGHDR, CDR2 SFDVKD. The length of the CDR3 is 16 residues. V lost 5 bases to trimming and J lost 6 bases; unmatched junction nucleotides: 10.